This is a list of T cell receptor beta chains from one sample in a study of blood T cell repertoires in COVID-19. The repertoire was sequenced with immunoSEQ multiplex PCR; TCRdb's copy has only in-frame clones and lacks some. The sample includes around 100,000 clones, around 90% seen only once; the top ten take approximately 5.6%. The sample comprised peripheral blood. The origin of the receptors is a human donor in a cohort sampled during active COVID-19. Both conserved end residues are part of each CDR3. The order of the fields is J gene, V gene, clone size, D gene, CDR3 DNA, CDR3 protein. A D gene is named only where the DNA matches it firmly. The size of a clone is reported for some rows only, either as once, few or many, or as a class for expanded clones.

J: TRBJ2-3; V: TRBV3-1/TRBV3-2; size: .; D: TRBD2; DNA: TGTGCCAGCAGCCAAGAATGGGGGGCGACTGCGGGAGGGCCAACAGATACGCAGTATTTT; CDR3: CASSQEWGATAGGPTDTQYF
J: TRBJ2-3; V: TRBV6-1; size: .; D: .; DNA: TGTGCCAGCAGTGAAGAGGCCAGGAGCACAGATACGCAGTATTTT; CDR3: CASSEEARSTDTQYF
J: TRBJ2-7; V: TRBV30; size: .; D: TRBD2; DNA: TGTGCCTGGAGTGTCGGACTAGCGGAGCGCAGGGTTTTC; CDR3: CAWSVGLAERRVF
J: TRBJ2-1; V: TRBV5-6; size: .; D: .; DNA: TGTGCCAGCACCCCGCGGAGCACCTACAATGAGCAGTTCTTC; CDR3: CASTPRSTYNEQFF
J: TRBJ1-2; V: TRBV28; size: .; D: .; DNA: TGTGCCAGCACCCTTCCCGGGACAATCCACTATGGCTACACCTTC; CDR3: CASTLPGTIHYGYTF
J: TRBJ1-6; V: TRBV18; size: once; D: TRBD1; DNA: TGTGCCAGCTCCCCCGGGACAGGGAATAGTTCACCCCTCCACTTT; CDR3: CASSPGTGNSSPLHF
J: TRBJ2-5; V: TRBV11-1; size: .; D: .; DNA: TGTGCCAGCAGCTTAGTTGCAGGGGAAGAGACCCAGTACTTC; CDR3: CASSLVAGEETQYF
J: TRBJ2-2; V: TRBV11-3; size: .; D: .; DNA: TGTGCCAGCAGCTCCACGAGGACCGGGGAGCTGTTTTTT; CDR3: CASSSTRTGELFF
J: TRBJ2-2; V: TRBV7-8; size: once; D: TRBD2; DNA: TGTGCCAGCAGCCCTCAATTAGTTGGAGGGATGACTAGCGGGGGCCAGAGGAACACCGGGGAGCTGTTTTTT; CDR3: CASSPQLVGGMTSGGQRNTGELFF